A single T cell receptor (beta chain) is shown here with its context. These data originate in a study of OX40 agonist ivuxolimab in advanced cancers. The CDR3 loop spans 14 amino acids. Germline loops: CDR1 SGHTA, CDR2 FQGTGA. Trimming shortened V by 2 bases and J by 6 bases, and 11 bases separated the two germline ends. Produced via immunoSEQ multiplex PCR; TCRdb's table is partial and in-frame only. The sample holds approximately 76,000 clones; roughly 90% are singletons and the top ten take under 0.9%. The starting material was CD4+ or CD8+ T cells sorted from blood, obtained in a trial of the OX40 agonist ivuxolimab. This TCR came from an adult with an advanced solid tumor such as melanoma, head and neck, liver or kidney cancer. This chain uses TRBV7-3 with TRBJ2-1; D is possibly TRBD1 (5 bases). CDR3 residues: CASSLLGRGNEQFF. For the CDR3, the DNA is TGTGCCAGCAGCTTACTAGGTAGGGGCAATGAGCAGTTCTTC.